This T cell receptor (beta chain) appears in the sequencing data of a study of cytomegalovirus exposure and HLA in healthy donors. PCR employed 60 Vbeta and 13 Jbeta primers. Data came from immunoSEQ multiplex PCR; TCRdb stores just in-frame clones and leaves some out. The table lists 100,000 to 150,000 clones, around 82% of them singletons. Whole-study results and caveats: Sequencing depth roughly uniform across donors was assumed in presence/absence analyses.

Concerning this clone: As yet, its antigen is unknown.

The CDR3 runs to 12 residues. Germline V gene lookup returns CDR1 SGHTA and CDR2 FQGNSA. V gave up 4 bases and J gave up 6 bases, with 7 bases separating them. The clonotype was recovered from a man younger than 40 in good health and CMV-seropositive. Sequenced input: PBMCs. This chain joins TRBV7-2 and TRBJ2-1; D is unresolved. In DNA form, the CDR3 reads TGTGCCAGCAGCTCCCTCGGCAATGAGCAGTTCTTC. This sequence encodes CASSSLGNEQFF. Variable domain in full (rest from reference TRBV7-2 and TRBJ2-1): GAGVSQSPSNKVTEKGKDVELRCDPISGHTALYWYRQSLGQGLEFLIYFQGNSAPDKSGLPSDRFSAERTGGSVSTLTIQRTQQEDSAVYLCASSSLGNEQFFGPGTRLTVL.